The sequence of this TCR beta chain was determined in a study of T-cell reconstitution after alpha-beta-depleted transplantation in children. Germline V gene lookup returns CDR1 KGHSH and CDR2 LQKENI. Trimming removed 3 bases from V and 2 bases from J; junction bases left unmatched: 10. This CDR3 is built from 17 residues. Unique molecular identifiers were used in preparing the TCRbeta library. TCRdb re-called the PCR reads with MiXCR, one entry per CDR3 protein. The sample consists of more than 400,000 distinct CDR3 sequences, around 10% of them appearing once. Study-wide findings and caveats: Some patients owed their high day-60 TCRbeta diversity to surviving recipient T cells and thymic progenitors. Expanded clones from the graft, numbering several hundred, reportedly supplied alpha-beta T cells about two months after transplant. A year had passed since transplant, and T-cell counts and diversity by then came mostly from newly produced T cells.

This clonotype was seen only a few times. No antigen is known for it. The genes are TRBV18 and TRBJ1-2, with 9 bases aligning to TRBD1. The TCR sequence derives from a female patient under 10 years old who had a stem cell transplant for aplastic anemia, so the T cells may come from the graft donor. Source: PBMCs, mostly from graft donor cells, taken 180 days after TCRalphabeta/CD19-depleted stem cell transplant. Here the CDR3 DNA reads TGTGCCAGCTCACCTCGACGACAGGGACAGGGAAACTATGGCTACACCTTC. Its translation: CASSPRRQGQGNYGYTF.